This TCR beta chain was sequenced during a study of patients and donors after allogeneic stem cell transplantation. This clonotype was found many times. TCRdb called the RT-PCR reads again in MiXCR, with one record for every CDR3 protein. The sample has roughly 2,600 distinct CDR3 sequences; around 3.7% are singletons. Germline CDR1 is SGHTA and CDR2 is FQGNSA. J was trimmed by 2 bases and V by 2 bases; bases with no gene match: 6. The CDR3 is 16 residues long. The receptor's source is a human donor who was either an allogeneic HSCT recipient or a stem cell or donor lymphocyte infusion donor (not recorded which). It is not recorded whose cells these are; they may come from a transplant donor. The specimen sequenced was blood, either unsorted or a sorted T cell fraction (not recorded which). The chain uses TRBV7-2 and TRBJ2-7, with 10 bases aligning to TRBD1. The CDR3 reads CASSLRRDRGPYEQYF. The DNA of the CDR3 is TGTGCCAGCAGCTTAAGGCGGGACAGGGGCCCCTACGAGCAGTACTTC.